This TCR beta chain appears in the sequencing data of a study of OX40 agonist ivuxolimab in advanced cancers. At the level of the study: Across the patients, intravenous ivuxolimab was delivered every 2 weeks at 0.01 to 10 mg/kg. A diagnosis of hepatocellular carcinoma, melanoma, renal cell or head and neck cancer was present in dose-escalation patients. General observations from the study: Expanded peripheral T-cell antigen specificity went undetermined.

This CDR3 comprises 14 residues. Germline V lookup: CDR1 SNHLY, CDR2 FYNNEI. With 8 bases clipped from V and 2 bases from J, the junction kept 6 bases outside the gene matches. Sequencing was performed with immunoSEQ multiplex PCR; in TCRdb, only in-frame clones are kept and a portion is missing. The data contain tens of thousands of clones, approximately 91% of them seen just once; the ten biggest clones take up approximately 7.7%. The count of this clone is one. The antigen remains undetermined. The sequence came from an adult with an advanced solid tumor such as melanoma, head and neck, liver or kidney cancer. The gene calls are TRBV2 and TRBJ2-1, with 7 bases aligning to TRBD2. The input for sequencing was CD4+ or CD8+ T cells sorted from blood, taken in a trial of the OX40 agonist ivuxolimab. The DNA for the CDR3 is TGTGCCAGCGGGAAGGGAGGGACCTACAATGAGCAGTTCTTC. Amino acids: CASGKGGTYNEQFF.